These T cell receptor beta chains were read from a single sample in a study of blood T cell repertoires in COVID-19. Generated by immunoSEQ multiplex PCR, the TCRdb table keeps only in-frame clones and is missing some. The table has over 60,000 clones, roughly 80% seen once; the top ten hold roughly a sixth. Specimen: peripheral blood. The receptors derive from a human donor in a cohort sampled during active COVID-19. The CDR3 runs from the conserved cysteine through the conserved F or W. D genes are given only for firm matches. Only part of the rows carry a size: once, few, many, or a class if the clone is expanded.

D: TRBD1; V: TRBV30; size: -; J: TRBJ2-7; CDR3: CAWSVGELTGSEQYF; DNA: TGTGCCTGGAGTGTCGGCGAGCTGACAGGGTCCGAGCAGTACTTC
D: -; V: TRBV5-1; size: -; J: TRBJ2-2; CDR3: CASSPSGTLTGELFF; DNA: TGCGCCAGCAGCCCATCCGGGACACTTACCGGGGAGCTGTTTTTT
D: TRBD1; V: TRBV5-4; size: once; J: TRBJ1-5; CDR3: CASSLGDRGIGQPQHF; DNA: TGTGCCAGCAGCTTGGGGGACAGGGGAATTGGTCAGCCCCAGCATTTT
D: -; V: TRBV21-1; size: once; J: TRBJ2-7; CDR3: CASSKSIRGQHQRGSTYEQYF; DNA: TGTGCCAGCAGCAAGTCGATTCGGGGACAGCATCAAAGGGGGAGCACCTACGAGCAGTACTTC
D: TRBD1; V: TRBV7-6; size: -; J: TRBJ1-4; CDR3: CASSFRQGSGEKLFF; DNA: TGTGCCAGCAGTTTTAGACAGGGATCCGGTGAAAAACTGTTTTTT
D: -; V: TRBV10-2; size: few; J: TRBJ2-3; CDR3: CASSDPDWRTDTQYF; DNA: TGCGCCAGCAGTGATCCAGACTGGCGCACAGATACGCAGTATTTT
D: TRBD1; V: TRBV12-3/TRBV12-4; size: -; J: TRBJ1-1; CDR3: CASSPTGEVKAFF; DNA: TGTGCCAGCAGTCCGACAGGGGAGGTCAAAGCTTTCTTT
D: -; V: TRBV12-3/TRBV12-4; size: -; J: TRBJ1-1; CDR3: CASSPGNTEAFF; DNA: TGTGCCAGCAGTCCGGGGAACACTGAAGCTTTCTTT
D: -; V: TRBV19; size: few; J: TRBJ2-7; CDR3: CASSISFRTADYEQYF; DNA: TGTGCCAGTAGTATATCGTTTCGGACAGCTGACTACGAGCAGTACTTC
D: TRBD1; V: TRBV10-3; size: -; J: TRBJ1-2; CDR3: CAISELEAGGAYGYTF; DNA: TGTGCCATCAGTGAGTTGGAGGCAGGGGGAGCTTATGGCTACACCTTC
D: TRBD2; V: TRBV6-1; size: -; J: TRBJ2-3; CDR3: CASSEERTSWDTQYF; DNA: TGTGCCAGCAGTGAGGAAAGGACTAGCTGGGATACGCAGTATTTT
D: -; V: TRBV11-1; size: -; J: TRBJ1-3; CDR3: CASSLAPASGNTIYF; DNA: TGTGCCAGCAGCTTAGCCCCTGCGTCTGGAAACACCATATATTTT
D: TRBD1; V: TRBV5-4; size: -; J: TRBJ2-6; CDR3: CASSLGGGITGKGANVLTF; DNA: TGTGCCAGCAGCTTGGGAGGGGGCATTACAGGGAAAGGGGCCAACGTCCTGACTTTC
D: -; V: TRBV5-5; size: -; J: TRBJ2-7; CDR3: CASSLDPRSSYEQYF; DNA: TGTGCCAGCAGCTTGGATCCGCGTAGCTCCTACGAGCAGTACTTC
D: -; V: TRBV30; size: -; J: TRBJ1-2; CDR3: CAWSRAHGYTF; DNA: TGTGCCTGGAGCAGGGCCCATGGCTACACCTTC
D: TRBD2; V: TRBV6-5; size: -; J: TRBJ2-5; CDR3: CASENSGVGQETQYF; DNA: TGTGCCAGCGAGAATAGCGGGGTGGGGCAAGAGACCCAGTACTTC
D: TRBD1; V: TRBV7-2; size: once; J: TRBJ2-7; CDR3: CASSSTPRRTGEQYF; DNA: TGTGCCAGCAGCTCCACCCCCCGCAGGACAGGCGAGCAGTACTTC
D: TRBD1; V: TRBV4-1; size: few; J: TRBJ1-2; CDR3: CASSQRPGTANYGYTF; DNA: TGCGCCAGCAGCCAACGTCCCGGGACAGCCAACTATGGCTACACCTTC
D: -; V: TRBV27; size: -; J: TRBJ1-2; CDR3: CASRKRDGGNLGYTF; DNA: TGTGCCAGCAGGAAGAGGGACGGGGGGAATTTGGGCTACACCTTC
D: TRBD2; V: TRBV29-1; size: -; J: TRBJ2-1; CDR3: CSVPLAGGGPYNEQFF; DNA: TGCAGCGTCCCTCTAGCGGGGGGAGGTCCCTACAATGAGCAGTTCTTC
D: -; V: TRBV21-1; size: few; J: TRBJ2-7; CDR3: CASSRSGQETEQYF; DNA: TGTGCCAGCAGCAGGTCGGGACAGGAAACCGAGCAGTACTTC
D: -; V: TRBV10-3; size: -; J: TRBJ2-7; CDR3: CAISAGASTYEQYF; DNA: TGTGCCATCAGTGCCGGTGCGTCTACCTACGAGCAGTACTTC
D: -; V: TRBV9; size: -; J: TRBJ1-1; CDR3: CASSAGGARNTEAFF; DNA: TGTGCCAGCAGCGCTGGAGGGGCGCGGAACACTGAAGCTTTCTTT
D: TRBD1; V: TRBV3-1/TRBV3-2; size: few; J: TRBJ1-1; CDR3: CATRDRGNTEAFF; DNA: TGTGCCACCCGGGACAGGGGAAACACTGAAGCTTTCTTT
D: TRBD2; V: TRBV5-1; size: -; J: TRBJ2-7; CDR3: CASSLPGLADDEQYF; DNA: TGCGCCAGCAGCTTACCGGGACTAGCTGACGACGAGCAGTACTTC
D: -; V: TRBV7-9; size: -; J: TRBJ2-7; CDR3: CASSLSEGVQYF; DNA: TGTGCCAGCAGCTTATCTGAGGGGGTGCAGTACTTC
D: -; V: TRBV9; size: once; J: TRBJ1-4; CDR3: CASSASLYEKLFF; DNA: TGTGCCAGCAGCGCTTCTCTTTATGAAAAACTGTTTTTT
D: -; V: TRBV6-6; size: -; J: TRBJ2-7; CDR3: CASNNRDKQYF; DNA: TGTGCCAGCAACAACCGGGACAAGCAGTACTTC
D: -; V: TRBV10-3; size: -; J: TRBJ2-1; CDR3: CAISDPTYNEQFF; DNA: TGTGCCATCAGTGACCCTACCTACAATGAGCAGTTCTTC
D: -; V: TRBV25-1; size: -; J: TRBJ1-2; CDR3: CASSEATGAYSNYGYTF; DNA: TGTGCCAGCAGTGAGGCCACAGGAGCCTATTCTAACTATGGCTACACCTTC
D: TRBD1; V: TRBV18; size: -; J: TRBJ1-2; CDR3: CASSATGVRGYTF; DNA: TGTGCCAGCTCCGCAACAGGGGTCCGTGGCTACACCTTC
D: TRBD1; V: TRBV25-1; size: -; J: TRBJ1-2; CDR3: CASSGPGTAIYGYTF; DNA: TGTGCCAGCAGTGGACCCGGGACAGCCATCTATGGCTACACCTTC
D: TRBD1; V: TRBV6-5; size: -; J: TRBJ1-2; CDR3: CASSTRDSLYGYTF; DNA: TGTGCCAGCAGTACTAGGGACAGTCTCTATGGCTACACCTTC
D: TRBD1; V: TRBV2; size: -; J: TRBJ1-2; CDR3: CASSQTPTGNYGYTF; DNA: TGTGCCAGCAGTCAAACGCCGACAGGGAACTATGGCTACACCTTC
D: -; V: TRBV12-3/TRBV12-4; size: few; J: TRBJ1-1; CDR3: CASSPEFSEAFF; DNA: TGTGCCAGCAGCCCAGAATTCTCTGAAGCTTTCTTT
D: -; V: TRBV15; size: once; J: TRBJ1-3; CDR3: CATSTRQWGNTIYF; DNA: TGTGCCACCAGCACCCGTCAGTGGGGAAACACCATATATTTT
D: -; V: TRBV3-1/TRBV3-2; size: -; J: TRBJ1-3; CDR3: CASSHTQDTIYF; DNA: TGTGCCAGCAGCCATACGCAGGACACCATATATTTT
D: -; V: TRBV12-5; size: -; J: TRBJ2-5; CDR3: CASGSLGVRGETQYF; DNA: TGTGCTAGTGGTTCCCTCGGTGTGAGGGGGGAGACCCAGTACTTC
D: -; V: TRBV19; size: -; J: TRBJ1-1; CDR3: CASEVRAGTEAFF; DNA: TGTGCCAGTGAGGTCAGGGCGGGAACTGAAGCTTTCTTT
D: -; V: TRBV30; size: -; J: TRBJ1-1; CDR3: CAYVRTEAFF; DNA: TGTGCCTATGTCAGGACTGAAGCTTTCTTT
D: -; V: TRBV4-2; size: -; J: TRBJ1-1; CDR3: CASSQEGRTEAFF; DNA: TGTGCCAGCAGCCAAGAGGGGAGGACTGAAGCTTTCTTT
D: -; V: TRBV5-1; size: -; J: TRBJ1-5; CDR3: CASSLVAGGRQPQHF; DNA: TGCGCCAGCAGCTTGGTGGCAGGAGGGCGCCAGCCCCAGCATTTT
D: TRBD2; V: TRBV6-2/TRBV6-3; size: -; J: TRBJ2-4; CDR3: CASSYSSAGEGNIQYF; DNA: TGTGCCAGCAGTTACTCGAGTGCGGGGGAAGGAAACATTCAGTACTTC
D: -; V: TRBV7-9; size: -; J: TRBJ2-7; CDR3: CASSSSGPYEQYF; DNA: TGTGCCAGCAGCTCGAGCGGGCCCTACGAGCAGTACTTC
D: TRBD1; V: TRBV29-1; size: -; J: TRBJ1-2; CDR3: CSVRDRAPPGYTF; DNA: TGCAGCGTACGGGACAGGGCCCCACCTGGCTACACCTTC
D: -; V: TRBV3-1/TRBV3-2; size: -; J: TRBJ2-5; CDR3: CASSGRSSGQETQYF; DNA: TGTGCCAGCAGCGGGAGATCGTCGGGGCAAGAGACCCAGTACTTC